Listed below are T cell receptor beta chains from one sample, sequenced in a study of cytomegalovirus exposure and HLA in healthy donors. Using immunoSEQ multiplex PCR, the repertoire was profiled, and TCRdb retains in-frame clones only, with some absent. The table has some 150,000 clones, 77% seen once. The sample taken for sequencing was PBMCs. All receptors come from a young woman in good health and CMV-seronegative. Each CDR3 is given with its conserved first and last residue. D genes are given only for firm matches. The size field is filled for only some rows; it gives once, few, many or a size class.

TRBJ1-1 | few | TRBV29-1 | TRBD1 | TGCAGCGTTGGCCAGGGGGTTATGAACACTGAAGCTTTCTTT | CSVGQGVMNTEAFF
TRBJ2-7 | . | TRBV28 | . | TGTGCCAGCAGTTTAACGGGCAGGGGCTACGAGCAGTACTTC | CASSLTGRGYEQYF
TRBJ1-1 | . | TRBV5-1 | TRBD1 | TGCGCCAGCAAATCGACAGGGGGTGAATCCGAAGCTTTCTTT | CASKSTGGESEAFF
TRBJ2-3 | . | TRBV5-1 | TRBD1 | TGCGCCAGCAGTGGGACAGCGGTCACAGATACGCAGTATTTT | CASSGTAVTDTQYF
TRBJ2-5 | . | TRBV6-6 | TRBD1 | TGTGCCAGCAGTGGGGACAGGGGAAGAGAGACCCAGTACTTC | CASSGDRGRETQYF
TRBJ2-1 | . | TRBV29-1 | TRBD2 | TGCAGCGTCCACCTTCTGCGGCTAGCGGCCTACAATGAGCAGTTCTTC | CSVHLLRLAAYNEQFF
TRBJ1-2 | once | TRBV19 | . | TGTGCCAGTAGTATCCCCTTTTCCTCCTCCTATGGCTACACCTTC | CASSIPFSSSYGYTF
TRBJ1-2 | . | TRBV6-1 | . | TGTGCCAGCAGTGAAGCTCGGGGATCATATGGCTACACCTTC | CASSEARGSYGYTF
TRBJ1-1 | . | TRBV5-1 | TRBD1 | TGCGCCAGCAGCTGGGGCGGACAGGGTAGGATGAACACTGAAGCTTTCTTT | CASSWGGQGRMNTEAFF
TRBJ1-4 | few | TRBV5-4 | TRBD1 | TGTGCCAGCAGCTTGGGGCTACCGGGACAGAATGAAAAACTGTTTTTT | CASSLGLPGQNEKLFF
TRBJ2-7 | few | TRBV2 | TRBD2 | TGTGCCAGCAGAACCGGGACTAGCCGGTACGAGCAGTACTTC | CASRTGTSRYEQYF
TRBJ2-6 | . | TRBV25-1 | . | TGTGCCAGCGCCTTAAGCACGCTCGGTGGGGCCAACGTCCTGACTTTC | CASALSTLGGANVLTF
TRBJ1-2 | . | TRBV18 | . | TGTGCCAGCTCACCAACCGGGGATAATGGCTACGCCTTC | CASSPTGDNGYAF
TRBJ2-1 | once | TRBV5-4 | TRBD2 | TGTGCCAGCAGTCGCCCCCCTCTAGCGGACTCCTACAATGAGCAGTTCTTC | CASSRPPLADSYNEQFF
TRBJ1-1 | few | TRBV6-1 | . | TGTGTTTCCTCGGGACACACGAACACTGAAGCTTTCTTT | CVSSGHTNTEAFF
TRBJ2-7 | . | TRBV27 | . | TGTGCCAGCAGTTTCCAGGTAGCGTACGAGCAGTACTTC | CASSFQVAYEQYF
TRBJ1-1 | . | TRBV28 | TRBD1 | TGTGCCAGCAGTGGAGAGACAGGGGTGAACACTGAAGCTTTCTTT | CASSGETGVNTEAFF
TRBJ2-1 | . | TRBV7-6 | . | TGTGCCAGCAGCTTACAACCCTACCGGGGGTATGAGCAGTTCTTC | CASSLQPYRGYEQFF
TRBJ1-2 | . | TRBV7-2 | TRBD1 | TGTGCCAGCAGCTTGTCGGGACAGGGGCGCTACACCTTC | CASSLSGQGRYTF
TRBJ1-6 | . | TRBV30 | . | TGTGCCTGGAGTGTACCGGGGCAGGGAGGCGTACCCCTCCACTTT | CAWSVPGQGGVPLHF
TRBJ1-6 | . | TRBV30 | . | TGTGCCTGGAGTGAAATAGTCTATAATTCACCCCTCCACTTT | CAWSEIVYNSPLHF
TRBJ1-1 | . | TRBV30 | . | TGTGCCTGGAGCCCACAGGAGGAAGCTTTCTTT | CAWSPQEEAFF
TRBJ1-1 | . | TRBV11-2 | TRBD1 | TGTGCCAGCAGCTTAAGCACAGGGGGCATTACTGAAGCTTTCTTT | CASSLSTGGITEAFF
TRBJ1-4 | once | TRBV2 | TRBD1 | TGTGCCAGAGGGCAGGGGGCACCTAATGAAAAACTGTTTTTT | CARGQGAPNEKLFF
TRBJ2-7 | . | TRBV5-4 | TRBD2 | TGTGCCAGCAGCCCGGGGGGTAGCGGCTACGAGCAGTACTTC | CASSPGGSGYEQYF
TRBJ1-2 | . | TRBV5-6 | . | TGTGCCAGCAGCCCCGGGGTCTATGGCTACACCTTC | CASSPGVYGYTF
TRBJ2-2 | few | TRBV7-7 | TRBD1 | TGTGCTAGCAGCCTATTGACAGGGGCCACCGGGGAGCTGTTTTTT | CASSLLTGATGELFF
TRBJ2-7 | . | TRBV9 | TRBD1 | TGTGCCAGCAGCCTCCGGGACAGGGCTGGCGAGCAGTACTTC | CASSLRDRAGEQYF
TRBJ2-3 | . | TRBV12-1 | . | TGTGCCAGCAGCTCCCGGGACAGCCCCACAGATACGCAGTATTTT | CASSSRDSPTDTQYF
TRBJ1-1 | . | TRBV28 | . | TGTGCCAGCAGTGCCCCCCGAGGCGGCACTGAAGCTTTCTTT | CASSAPRGGTEAFF
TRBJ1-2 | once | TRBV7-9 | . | TGTGCCAGCAGCGGCTCTTTCTATGGCTACACCTTC | CASSGSFYGYTF
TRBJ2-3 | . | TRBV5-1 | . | TGCGCCAGCAGCTTGCAAGTGGGCCGCCGCACAGATACGCAGTATTTT | CASSLQVGRRTDTQYF
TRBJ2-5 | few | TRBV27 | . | TGTGCCAGCAGTTTAATGCGGGGAGAGACCCAGTACTTC | CASSLMRGETQYF
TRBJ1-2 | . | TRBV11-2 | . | TGTGCCAGCGAGCCTAGGCCCCCAACCTTCTATGGCTACACCTTC | CASEPRPPTFYGYTF
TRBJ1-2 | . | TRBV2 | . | TGTGCCAGCAGTATGGAGGTCGGTACCTATGGCTACACCTTC | CASSMEVGTYGYTF
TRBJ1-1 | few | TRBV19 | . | TGTGCCAGTAGAACGGGAACAGTGGGGAATGTGAACACTGAAGCTTTCTTT | CASRTGTVGNVNTEAFF
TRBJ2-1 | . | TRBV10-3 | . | TGTGCCATCAGTGAAAGGCTAGGCGAGGGTGAGCAGTTCTTC | CAISERLGEGEQFF
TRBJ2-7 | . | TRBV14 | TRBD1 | TGTGCCAGCAGCCAACTAGGGACAGGGCCCGAGCAGTACTTC | CASSQLGTGPEQYF
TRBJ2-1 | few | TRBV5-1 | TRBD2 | TGCGCCAGCAGCGTGCTAGCGGGGGTATACAATGAGCAGTTCTTC | CASSVLAGVYNEQFF
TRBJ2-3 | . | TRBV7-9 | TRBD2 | TGTGCCAGCAGCACGGGGGGGAGCGCAGATACGCAGTATTTT | CASSTGGSADTQYF
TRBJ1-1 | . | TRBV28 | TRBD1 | TGTGCCAGCAGTTTCCGTTTCCGGGACAGGGCTGAAGCTTTCTTT | CASSFRFRDRAEAFF
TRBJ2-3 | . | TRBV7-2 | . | TGTGCCAGCAGCTCCTCTAGATCCCTCACAGATACGCAGTATTTT | CASSSSRSLTDTQYF
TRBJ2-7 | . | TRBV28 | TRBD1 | TGTGCCAGCAGTTCAGGACAGGGCTATGGCGAGCAGTACTTC | CASSSGQGYGEQYF
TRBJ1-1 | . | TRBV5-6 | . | TGTGCCAGCAGCTTAGGGGGAACAGCAGCTTTCTTT | CASSLGGTAAFF
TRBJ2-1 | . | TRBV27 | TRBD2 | TGTGCCAGCAGACCTCTAGCGGGGGCCTACAATGAGCAGTTCTTC | CASRPLAGAYNEQFF
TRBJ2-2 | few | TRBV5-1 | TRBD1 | TGCGCCAGCAGCGAGGGGGACAGGGGAGAAGCCGGGGAGCTGTTTTTT | CASSEGDRGEAGELFF
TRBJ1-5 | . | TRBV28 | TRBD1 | TGTGCCAGCAGTTTATCCCCAGGGGGCTTAGTTCAGCCCCAGCATTTT | CASSLSPGGLVQPQHF
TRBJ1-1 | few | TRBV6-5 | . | TGTGCCAGCAGTCCATTGACAGAAAACACTGAAGCTTTCTTT | CASSPLTENTEAFF
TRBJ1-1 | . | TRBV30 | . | TGTGCCTGGCAAACCGGCACTGAAGCTTTCTTT | CAWQTGTEAFF
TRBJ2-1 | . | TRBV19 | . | TGTGCCAGTAGCGCCCCAGGGGATTGGGATTCTGAGCAGTTCTTC | CASSAPGDWDSEQFF
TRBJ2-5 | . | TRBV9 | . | TGTGCCAGCAGCGTTTCGGGTAACCAAGAGACCCAGTACTTC | CASSVSGNQETQYF
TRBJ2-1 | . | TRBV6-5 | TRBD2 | TGTGCCAGCAGAGAAATGGGAGGGCCGGGGAATGAGCAGTTCTTC | CASREMGGPGNEQFF
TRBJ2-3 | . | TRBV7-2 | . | TGTGCCAGCAGCGAGATTCCGGGAATCACAGATACGCAGTATTTT | CASSEIPGITDTQYF
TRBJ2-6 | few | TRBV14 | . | TGTGCCAGCAGATATCGGTACTCTGGGGCCAACGTCCTGACTTTC | CASRYRYSGANVLTF
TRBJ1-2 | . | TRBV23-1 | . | TGCGCCAAAGCCGACAGGATTTATGGCTACACCTTC | CAKADRIYGYTF
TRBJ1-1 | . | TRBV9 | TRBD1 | TGTGCCAGCAGCGTAACAGGGGTGAACACTGAAGCTTTCTTT | CASSVTGVNTEAFF
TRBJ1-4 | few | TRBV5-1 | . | TGCGCCAGCAGCTTGGGGACAGACCTAGAAAAACTGTTTTTT | CASSLGTDLEKLFF
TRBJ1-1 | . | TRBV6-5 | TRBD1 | TGTGCCAGCACCCTGACAGGGGGCACTGAAGCTTTCTTT | CASTLTGGTEAFF
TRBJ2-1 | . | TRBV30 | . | TGTGCCTGGAGTTCCGGGGTTGAGCAGTTCTTC | CAWSSGVEQFF